This T cell receptor (beta chain) was found in a study of human T cells and chemical hapten exposure. Study summary: Patch testing was performed with 0.01% DPC on the upper back, with reading at 6 days. Cases of alopecia areata, totalis or universalis occurred in a predominantly female patient group.

CDR3 length equals 13 residues. V lost 2 bases to trimming and J lost 4 bases, with 6 bases between them. Germline V CDR1 and CDR2: SGHTA, FQGNSA. TCRdb reprocessed the RACE reads with MiXCR, giving one entry per CDR3 protein. The sample shows 200,000 to 300,000 distinct CDR3 sequences, approximately 8.4% of them seen only once. Findings of the study overall: With patch test score, the counts of PT1 expanded TCRs showed a positive correlation.

The sample holds a few counts of this clonotype. What it binds is not known. Time point noted: pre-sensitization, week 0. The treatment denotes: therapeutic diphenylcyclopropenone sensitization with weekly scalp DPC. Blood draws preceded each patch test application. Sample: whole blood, taken in connection with sensitization to the hapten diphenylcyclopropenone (DPC). The source is a middle-aged woman with alopecia areata. Some clones in this sample may be carry-over from other donors' samples. V is TRBV7-2 and J is TRBJ1-5; D uncertain. CDR3 nucleotides: TGTGCCAGCAGCTTACACGGGAATCAGCCCCAGCATTTT. Its translation: CASSLHGNQPQHF.